This TCR beta chain was profiled in a study of blood T cells in healthy people across ages. V lost 3 bases to trimming and J lost 2 bases, with 16 bases between them. Per the germline V gene, CDR1 is MNHEY and CDR2 is SVGAGI. This CDR3 region has 16 residues. As regards this clonotype: Its matching antigen is unknown.

Study-wide findings and caveats: More naive CD4+ cells and higher diversity were found in long-lived than in aged donors.

Primers used in a second PCR of roughly 6 to 11 cycles were a sample-barcoded 5' primer and a J-beta primer mix. TCRdb re-derived calls from the 5' RACE reads in MiXCR, one entry per CDR3 protein. Of some 1.5 million distinct CDR3 sequences listed, about 42% are singletons. The sequence came from a young woman in good health. Source material: blood. The genes are TRBV6-5 and TRBJ1-2, with D hard to call. This chain's CDR3 is CASSYSLGRRNYGYTF. The CDR3 nucleotides read TGTGCCAGCAGTTATAGTCTGGGCAGGCGAAACTATGGCTACACCTTC.